This is a list of T cell receptor beta chains from one sample in a study of cytomegalovirus exposure and HLA in healthy donors. Sequencing used immunoSEQ multiplex PCR; TCRdb keeps in-frame clones, though not all of them. In the table there are approximately 140,000 clones, approximately 80% of which are singletons. The sample consisted of PBMCs. The receptors were gathered from a woman aged 40 to 55 in good health and CMV-seronegative. Each CDR3 is given with its conserved first and last residue. The D gene is left open where the match is weak. Clone size, where shown, is once, few, many, or a class for clones that have expanded.

CDR3 DNA: TGTGCCAGCAGTTACTCTCTGAGCTCCTATAATTCACCCCTCCACTTT; CDR3 protein: CASSYSLSSYNSPLHF; clone size: .; V gene: TRBV6-5; D gene: .; J gene: TRBJ1-6
CDR3 DNA: TGTGCCAGCAGTCGTCGGGGTTCAGTCAAAAACATTCAGTACTTC; CDR3 protein: CASSRRGSVKNIQYF; clone size: few; V gene: TRBV28; D gene: .; J gene: TRBJ2-4
CDR3 DNA: TGTGCCAGCAGCTTAACCATACTCGAATTGAACACTGAAGCTTTCTTT; CDR3 protein: CASSLTILELNTEAFF; clone size: .; V gene: TRBV7-9; D gene: .; J gene: TRBJ1-1
CDR3 DNA: TGCGCCAGCAGCCAAATAACTGCGGGGGCCAAAAACATTCAGTACTTC; CDR3 protein: CASSQITAGAKNIQYF; clone size: .; V gene: TRBV4-3; D gene: .; J gene: TRBJ2-4
CDR3 DNA: TGTGCCATCAGTGAGTCGGTGGGCGGGAGGGCCTCCTACGAGCAGTACTTC; CDR3 protein: CAISESVGGRASYEQYF; clone size: .; V gene: TRBV10-3; D gene: TRBD2; J gene: TRBJ2-7
CDR3 DNA: TGTGCCAGCAATACTGCGGCGGGGTTTGGAGAGACCCAGTACTTC; CDR3 protein: CASNTAAGFGETQYF; clone size: .; V gene: TRBV28; D gene: .; J gene: TRBJ2-5
CDR3 DNA: TGTGCCAGCAGCTTAATCAAGGGGGCCTACGAGCAGTACTTC; CDR3 protein: CASSLIKGAYEQYF; clone size: .; V gene: TRBV7-9; D gene: .; J gene: TRBJ2-7
CDR3 DNA: TGTGCCAGCAGCGTCGGGGGGACCAACACTGAAGCTTTCTTT; CDR3 protein: CASSVGGTNTEAFF; clone size: .; V gene: TRBV9; D gene: .; J gene: TRBJ1-1
CDR3 DNA: TGCGCCAGCAGCTTTGGACTAGCAGGGGAGCAGTTCTTC; CDR3 protein: CASSFGLAGEQFF; clone size: .; V gene: TRBV5-1; D gene: TRBD2; J gene: TRBJ2-1
CDR3 DNA: TGCGCCAGCAACGGAGGGGAGCCCGGGGAGCTGTTTTTT; CDR3 protein: CASNGGEPGELFF; clone size: .; V gene: TRBV5-1; D gene: .; J gene: TRBJ2-2
CDR3 DNA: TGTGCCAGCTTCGGGGTTAACTATGGCTACACCTTC; CDR3 protein: CASFGVNYGYTF; clone size: .; V gene: TRBV6-5; D gene: .; J gene: TRBJ1-2
CDR3 DNA: TGTGCCAGCAGTTCCCCAGATTACTATGGCTACACCTTC; CDR3 protein: CASSSPDYYGYTF; clone size: .; V gene: TRBV27; D gene: .; J gene: TRBJ1-2
CDR3 DNA: TGCGCCAGCAGCCCCCAACAGGGGTTTCATGAGCAGTTCTTC; CDR3 protein: CASSPQQGFHEQFF; clone size: .; V gene: TRBV5-1; D gene: TRBD1; J gene: TRBJ2-1
CDR3 DNA: TGTGCCAGCAGCATAGGGACAGTTATAATGTATTTT; CDR3 protein: CASSIGTVIMYF; clone size: .; V gene: TRBV5-6; D gene: TRBD1; J gene: TRBJ2-3
CDR3 DNA: TGCGCCAGCAGCCCCGGGACAGGACTAGCGGGAGGGGTGAATGAGCAGTTCTTC; CDR3 protein: CASSPGTGLAGGVNEQFF; clone size: .; V gene: TRBV4-3; D gene: TRBD2; J gene: TRBJ2-1
CDR3 DNA: TGCGCCAGCATGAGCGGGAATCAAGAGACCCAGTACTTC; CDR3 protein: CASMSGNQETQYF; clone size: few; V gene: TRBV5-1; D gene: TRBD2; J gene: TRBJ2-5
CDR3 DNA: TGTGCCTGGAGTGTCACAGGGTTCTCCTACGAGCAGTACTTC; CDR3 protein: CAWSVTGFSYEQYF; clone size: .; V gene: TRBV30; D gene: .; J gene: TRBJ2-7
CDR3 DNA: TGTGCCAGCAGCTTATCAGGGTTGAACACTGAAGCTTTCTTT; CDR3 protein: CASSLSGLNTEAFF; clone size: .; V gene: TRBV7-2; D gene: .; J gene: TRBJ1-1
CDR3 DNA: TGTGCCAGCAGCTTCAGCTTAGCGGGAGGTGCCCCCGAGCAGTACTTC; CDR3 protein: CASSFSLAGGAPEQYF; clone size: .; V gene: TRBV7-2; D gene: TRBD2; J gene: TRBJ2-7
CDR3 DNA: TGTGCCAGCAGACCGGAGGGTGAAACCTACGAGCAGTACTTC; CDR3 protein: CASRPEGETYEQYF; clone size: once; V gene: TRBV28; D gene: .; J gene: TRBJ2-7
CDR3 DNA: TGTGCCAGCAGTGCGGCGGGGAGCTACGGCTACACCTTC; CDR3 protein: CASSAAGSYGYTF; clone size: .; V gene: TRBV6-1; D gene: .; J gene: TRBJ1-2
CDR3 DNA: TGTGCCAGCAGTTTAGACTCACCTAGCACAGATACGCAGTATTTT; CDR3 protein: CASSLDSPSTDTQYF; clone size: .; V gene: TRBV27; D gene: .; J gene: TRBJ2-3
CDR3 DNA: TGTGCCAGCAGCTTGGTGGGGGACAGTAACATTCAGTACTTC; CDR3 protein: CASSLVGDSNIQYF; clone size: .; V gene: TRBV5-6; D gene: TRBD1; J gene: TRBJ2-4
CDR3 DNA: TGTGCCAGCAGCTATGACAGGGGGACTGAAGCTTTCTTT; CDR3 protein: CASSYDRGTEAFF; clone size: few; V gene: TRBV7-8; D gene: TRBD1; J gene: TRBJ1-1
CDR3 DNA: TGTGCCAGCAGTGCCCGTAGGGGAGACAGGGGGTCCCGCGGGGAGCTGTTTTTT; CDR3 protein: CASSARRGDRGSRGELFF; clone size: .; V gene: TRBV6-1; D gene: TRBD1; J gene: TRBJ2-2
CDR3 DNA: TGTGCCAGCAGCTTACAAACAGGGTTTACCGGGGAGCTGTTTTTT; CDR3 protein: CASSLQTGFTGELFF; clone size: .; V gene: TRBV7-9; D gene: .; J gene: TRBJ2-2
CDR3 DNA: TGTGCCAGCAGCGTAGAAGAACCAGGGAACACTGAAGCTTTCTTT; CDR3 protein: CASSVEEPGNTEAFF; clone size: .; V gene: TRBV9; D gene: .; J gene: TRBJ1-1
CDR3 DNA: TGTGCCAGCAGTCAGCAAACGACAGCCAACTATGGCTACACCTTC; CDR3 protein: CASSQQTTANYGYTF; clone size: once; V gene: TRBV28; D gene: .; J gene: TRBJ1-2
CDR3 DNA: TGTGCCAGCGCCCTGGGCGTGTACAATGAGCAGTTCTTC; CDR3 protein: CASALGVYNEQFF; clone size: .; V gene: TRBV28; D gene: .; J gene: TRBJ2-1
CDR3 DNA: TGCGCCAGCAGCTTAACTAGCAGATACAATGAGCAGTTCTTC; CDR3 protein: CASSLTSRYNEQFF; clone size: once; V gene: TRBV5-1; D gene: .; J gene: TRBJ2-1
CDR3 DNA: TGTGCCAGCAGTTTCTATAGCGGGTACGAGCAGTACTTC; CDR3 protein: CASSFYSGYEQYF; clone size: .; V gene: TRBV27; D gene: TRBD2; J gene: TRBJ2-7
CDR3 DNA: TGTGCCAGCAGACTAGGACTAGCGGGAAACTACGAGCAGTACTTC; CDR3 protein: CASRLGLAGNYEQYF; clone size: .; V gene: TRBV11-2; D gene: TRBD2; J gene: TRBJ2-7
CDR3 DNA: TGTGCCAGTACCCTAGGGGAACAGCTGAACACCGGGGAGCTGTTTTTT; CDR3 protein: CASTLGEQLNTGELFF; clone size: .; V gene: TRBV19; D gene: .; J gene: TRBJ2-2
CDR3 DNA: TGTGCCAGCAGCGTAGGAGGCCTCAACAATGAGCAGTTCTTC; CDR3 protein: CASSVGGLNNEQFF; clone size: .; V gene: TRBV9; D gene: .; J gene: TRBJ2-1
CDR3 DNA: TGTGCCAGCACTTTCACAGCGGTCTCCTACGAGCAGTACTTC; CDR3 protein: CASTFTAVSYEQYF; clone size: .; V gene: TRBV28; D gene: .; J gene: TRBJ2-7
CDR3 DNA: TGTGCCAGCACTTTCACGGGACAGGGACTTTATGGCTACACCTTC; CDR3 protein: CASTFTGQGLYGYTF; clone size: .; V gene: TRBV6-1; D gene: TRBD1; J gene: TRBJ1-2
CDR3 DNA: TGCGCCAGCGCAGAACAGCCCAACACTGAAGCTTTCTTT; CDR3 protein: CASAEQPNTEAFF; clone size: .; V gene: TRBV5-1; D gene: .; J gene: TRBJ1-1
CDR3 DNA: TGTGCCATCAGTGCGACAGGCCTCGTCGACGAGCAGTACTTC; CDR3 protein: CAISATGLVDEQYF; clone size: .; V gene: TRBV10-3; D gene: .; J gene: TRBJ2-7
CDR3 DNA: TGTGCCAGCAGTGGGACATCCCGCACCGGGGAGCTGTTTTTT; CDR3 protein: CASSGTSRTGELFF; clone size: few; V gene: TRBV2; D gene: .; J gene: TRBJ2-2
CDR3 DNA: TGTGCCAGTAGTTCACAGGGAGTCTACGAGCAGTACTTC; CDR3 protein: CASSSQGVYEQYF; clone size: .; V gene: TRBV19; D gene: .; J gene: TRBJ2-7
CDR3 DNA: TGTGCCAGCAGTAGACGGACTAGCGGGACAAGAGATACGCAGTATTTT; CDR3 protein: CASSRRTSGTRDTQYF; clone size: .; V gene: TRBV27; D gene: TRBD2; J gene: TRBJ2-3
CDR3 DNA: TGTGCCAGCAGTTACTCAGAGGGGGCTGGTGACTACACCTTC; CDR3 protein: CASSYSEGAGDYTF; clone size: .; V gene: TRBV6-5; D gene: TRBD1; J gene: TRBJ1-2